This is a list of T cell receptor beta chains from one sample in a study of blood T cell repertoires in COVID-19. Produced via immunoSEQ multiplex PCR; TCRdb's table is partial and in-frame only. The table lists around 160,000 clones, roughly 91% of them singletons, with 2% to 3% in the top ten. Material for sequencing was peripheral blood. All receptors come from a man younger than 35 with acute or convalescent COVID-19. The CDR3 runs from the conserved cysteine through the conserved F or W. The D gene is left open where the match is weak. Clone size is stated in some rows and not others, as once, few, many or a class when expanded.

j_call v_call d_call clone_size cdr3_aa cdr3_nt
TRBJ1-3 TRBV7-2 TRBD1 . CASSVDRDFSGNTIYF TGTGCCAGCAGCGTCGACAGGGACTTCTCTGGAAACACCATATATTTT
TRBJ1-6 TRBV27 TRBD1 . CASSPRDRDSPLHF TGTGCCAGCAGTCCCCGGGACAGAGACTCACCCCTCCACTTT
TRBJ2-1 TRBV6-4 . . CASSAGSYLGDEQFF TGTGCCAGCAGTGCGGGGAGCTATCTGGGTGACGAGCAGTTCTTC
TRBJ1-1 TRBV15 TRBD1 once CATTKQGASTEAFF TGTGCCACCACCAAACAGGGGGCCAGCACTGAAGCTTTCTTT
TRBJ1-2 TRBV10-1 . few CASSGQLNHGYTF TGCGCCAGCAGTGGTCAGTTAAACCATGGCTACACCTTC
TRBJ1-1 TRBV9 . once CASSVPQGTAFF TGTGCCAGCAGCGTCCCACAGGGTACAGCTTTCTTT
TRBJ1-2 TRBV28 . . CASSLDSYGYTF TGTGCCAGCAGTTTGGACAGCTATGGCTACACCTTC
TRBJ1-2 TRBV5-1 . . CASSIDKYYGYTF TGCGCCAGCAGCATCGACAAGTACTATGGCTACACCTTC
TRBJ1-4 TRBV23-1 . . CASSHPPLIPRGNEKLFF TGCGCCAGCAGTCATCCCCCCTTAATCCCGCGGGGTAATGAAAAACTGTTTTTT
TRBJ2-4 TRBV4-1 TRBD2 once CASSHREGGDIQYF TGCGCCAGCAGCCACCGGGAGGGCGGGGACATTCAGTACTTC
TRBJ1-2 TRBV3-1/TRBV3-2 . . CASFIRDTVNYGYTF TGTGCCAGCTTCATCCGGGACACCGTGAACTATGGCTACACCTTC
TRBJ2-2 TRBV19 TRBD1 once CASSTGQGPGELFF TGTGCCAGTAGTACCGGACAGGGGCCCGGGGAGCTGTTTTTT
TRBJ1-1 TRBV18 . . CASSESMNTEAFF TGTGCCAGCTCAGAGTCTATGAACACTGAAGCTTTCTTT
TRBJ1-1 TRBV27 TRBD1 . CASSWGTGYDTEAFF TGTGCCAGCAGTTGGGGGACAGGGTATGACACTGAAGCTTTCTTT
TRBJ1-1 TRBV25-1 . . CASSASLGGNTEAFF TGTGCCAGCAGTGCCTCCCTCGGCGGCAACACTGAAGCTTTCTTT
TRBJ2-7 TRBV6-5 TRBD1 . CASSLTPGQGSHEQYF TGTGCCAGCAGTTTAACTCCGGGACAGGGGTCCCACGAGCAGTACTTC
TRBJ2-3 TRBV6-5 . . CASTPPRGVDTQYF TGTGCCAGCACCCCTCCCAGGGGGGTGGATACGCAGTATTTT
TRBJ2-1 TRBV25-1 . once CASSESGPASYNEQFF TGTGCCAGCAGTGAATCTGGGCCGGCATCATACAATGAGCAGTTCTTC
TRBJ1-1 TRBV6-6 TRBD1 . CASRTGANTEAFF TGTGCCAGCAGGACAGGGGCAAACACTGAAGCTTTCTTT
TRBJ2-6 TRBV7-9 . . CASSPPGQAGANVLTF TGTGCCAGCAGCCCCCCTGGGCAAGCTGGGGCCAACGTCCTGACTTTC
TRBJ1-3 TRBV18 . . CASSLEDSSGNTIYF TGTGCCAGCTCACTCGAGGACAGCTCTGGAAACACCATATATTTT
TRBJ2-3 TRBV7-6 . . CASTSLVYTQYF TGTGCCAGCACCTCACTGGTTTATACGCAGTATTTT